The 9 T cell receptor beta chains reported below all come from one sample, sequenced in a study of shared clonotypes between healthy human individuals (dated by TCRdb to about 2020). The library was prepared using the immunoSEQ multiplex PCR assay. TCRdb mirrors the immuneACCESS table, restricted to in-frame sequences. Some clones are absent from its copies; in checked studies, under half trace to an unresolved V gene, and the reason for the others is unknown. The sample table holds about 450,000 clones, of which 70% to 80% were seen once. The ten largest account for roughly an eighth of the sample. Material: PBMCs. These receptors all stem from a woman in her thirties or forties in good health. Some clones in this sample may be carry-over from other donors' samples.

This clone was counted a single time. The rearrangement joins TRBV7-2 to TRBJ2-7; 7 nucleotides agree with TRBD1. The CDR3 is 14 amino acids. Germline assignment: CDR1 SGHTA and CDR2 FQGNSA. With 4 bases clipped from V and 3 bases from J, the junction kept 6 bases outside the gene matches. The CDR3 here is CASSSYRGYYEQYF. The CDR3 DNA reads as TGTGCCAGCAGCTCATACAGGGGATACTACGAGCAGTACTTC.

Regarding this clone: The same CDR3 is also encoded by other DNA sequences in this sample. The chain couples TRBV21-1 to TRBJ1-2. TRBV21-1 is assigned pseudogene status. The CDR3 is 10 residues long. CDR3 loop: CASSNYGYTF. The CDR3 coding sequence is TGTGCCAGCAGTAACTATGGCTACACCTTC.

This clone was recorded once. The rearrangement uses TRBV6-5 and TRBJ2-2, with a possible D match to TRBD2 (5 bases). V was trimmed by 5 bases and J by 2 bases, leaving 9 bases between them. Germline lookup yields CDR1 MNHEY and CDR2 SVGAGI. The CDR3 sequence is 14 residues long. The CDR3 DNA follows: TGTGCCAGCAGTCCGGGAACAAACACCGGGGAGCTGTTTTTT. It is translated as CASSPGTNTGELFF.

The chain uses TRBV5-1 and TRBJ1-4; the D gene is possibly TRBD1 (6 bases). Trimming removed 2 bases from V and 6 bases from J, with 8 bases in between. The germline V gene has CDR1 SGHRS and CDR2 YFSETQ. The CDR3 extends over 13 amino acids. The CDR3, as DNA: TGCGCCAGCAGCTTTACAGGGTATGAAAAACTGTTTTTT. Residues: CASSFTGYEKLFF.

The chain combines TRBV7-3 with TRBJ2-1; possible D gene TRBD2, 5 bases. Germline lookup yields CDR1 SGHTA and CDR2 FQGTGA. The CDR3 totals 15 residues. V was clipped by 2 bases and J by 4 bases, with 12 bases between them. In DNA form, the CDR3 reads TGTGCCAGCAGCTTAGTTCTCGGAGGTTACAATGAGCAGTTCTTC. The encoded protein is CASSLVLGGYNEQFF.

This clone appeared once. CDR3 sequence (DNA): TGTGCCAGCAGTTACGCACAGGGGACACCAGGCTACGAGCAGTACTTC. This codes for CASSYAQGTPGYEQYF. This chain connects TRBV6-5 to TRBJ2-7; 7 bases agree with TRBD1. The V segment lost 2 bases and the J segment 3 bases; nucleotides outside the gene matches: 10. Looked up from germline, CDR1 is MNHEY and CDR2 is SVGAGI. The CDR3 is 16 residues long.

The genes are TRBV29-1 and TRBJ2-3, with 10 bases fitting TRBD2. V gave up 7 bases and J gave up 1 base; unmatched junction bases: 5. The CDR3 totals 14 residues. Germline lookup yields CDR1 SQVTM and CDR2 ANQGSEA. The DNA for the CDR3 is TGCAGCGCAGCCGGACTAGCGGGCACAGATACGCAGTATTTT. Its protein is CSAAGLAGTDTQYF.

The chain is built from TRBV7-6 and TRBJ2-2; 8 bases match TRBD2. Looked up from germline, CDR1 is SGHVS and CDR2 is FNYEAQ. This CDR3 contains 14 residues. V lost 4 bases, J lost 5 bases, and 3 bases stayed unmatched. CDR3 loop: CASSSRGGTGELFF. For the CDR3, the DNA is TGTGCCAGCAGCTCCCGGGGGGGAACCGGGGAGCTGTTTTTT.

The V call is TRBV28, the J call TRBJ1-5, with 7 bases fitting TRBD1. The CDR3 covers 18 residues. V shed 1 base and J 0 bases; nucleotides not matched to a gene: 9. Germline V gives CDR1 MDHEN, CDR2 SYDVKM. The chain's CDR3 is CASSLFRGGLYSNQPQHF. CDR3 DNA sequence: TGTGCCAGCAGTTTATTCAGGGGGGGCCTTTATAGCAATCAGCCCCAGCATTTT.